Shown below are 32 T cell receptor beta chains from a single sample sequenced in a study of response to subunit inactivated influenza vaccine. TCRdb itself ran the RT-PCR reads through MiXCR, one entry per CDR3 protein. The table shows about 700,000 distinct CDR3 sequences, with less than 20% occurring only once. The source material was PBMCs from blood, sampled 12 days after vaccination. The receptors here all came from a man aged 45-65 years who received an inactivated influenza vaccine.

This clonotype occurred a few times. This rearrangement joins TRBV5-8 to TRBJ2-1, with TRBD2 matching over 7 bases. CDR1 and CDR2 (germline): SGHTS, YDEGEE. With 0 bases clipped from V and 0 bases from J, the junction kept 6 bases outside the gene matches. CDR3 length: 17 amino acids. CDR3 nucleotide sequence: TGTGCCAGCAGCTTGGGAAGCGGCGGGAGCTCCTACAATGAGCAGTTCTTC. It translates to CASSLGSGGSSYNEQFF.

This chain connects TRBV7-2 to TRBJ2-7; TRBD1 is a possible D gene (6 bases). CDR3 length: 14 amino acids. V shed 1 base and J shed 4 bases, with 11 bases lying between them. CDR1 is SGHTA, CDR2 FQGNSA, per germline. The CDR3 sequence is CASSLEGEGYEQYF. CDR3 nucleotide sequence: TGTGCCAGCAGCTTAGAGGGGGAAGGGTACGAGCAGTACTTC.

V usage is TRBV6-2 or TRBV6-3 and J usage is TRBJ2-1; D might be TRBD2 (7 bases). V gave up 4 bases and J gave up 2 bases, with 12 bases separating them. Germline V lookup: CDR1 MNHEY, CDR2 SVGEGT. This CDR3 contains 15 residues. CDR3 DNA sequence: TGTGCCAGCAGTTTTGGGGGGGCTGCCTACAATGAGCAGTTCTTC. It translates to CASSFGGAAYNEQFF.

This chain links TRBV12-3 or TRBV12-4 with TRBJ2-1; D is undetermined. The CDR3 covers 14 residues. V lost 1 base, J lost 3 bases, and 7 bases lay in between. CDR3 sequence reads: CASSLGRIYNEQFF. CDR3 nucleotide sequence: TGTGCCAGCAGTTTAGGCAGGATCTACAATGAGCAGTTCTTC.

The chain uses TRBV28 and TRBJ1-2; 8 bases agree with TRBD1. V lost 5 bases and J lost 8; bases outside the gene matches: 7. CDR3 length equals 13 residues. The germline CDR1 and CDR2 sequences are MDHEN and SYDVKM. CDR3 loop: CASSLQGALGYTF. Written as DNA, the CDR3 is TGTGCCAGCAGTCTGCAGGGGGCGCTGGGCTACACCTTC.

This chain connects TRBV24-1 to TRBJ2-1; 8 bases agree with TRBD1. The germline CDR1 and CDR2 sequences are KGHDR and SFDVKD. The CDR3 runs to 15 residues. The ends lost 4 bases at V and 5 bases at J; junction bases unmatched: 6. The CDR3 protein is CATSDAGTGDNEQFF. As DNA, the CDR3 is TGTGCCACCAGTGACGCTGGGACAGGAGACAATGAGCAGTTCTTC.

This clonotype was found a few times. The chain carries TRBV2 and TRBJ2-7; perhaps TRBD1 as D (6 bases). This CDR3 is 13 amino acids long. CDR1 SNHLY and CDR2 FYNNEI come from the germline V gene. V dropped 4 bases and J dropped 5 bases, with 12 bases sitting between them. DNA for the CDR3: TGTGCCAGCAGTGTCCACAGGGCGAACGAGCAGTACTTC. It yields the protein CASSVHRANEQYF.

V usage is TRBV28 and J usage is TRBJ1-6, with D perhaps matching TRBD1 (5 bases). Germline CDR1 is MDHEN and CDR2 is SYDVKM. V lost 7 bases and J 4 bases, leaving 11 bases between the germline ends. The CDR3 has 14 amino acids. The chain's CDR3 is CASTGLVYNSPLHF. In nucleotides, the CDR3 is TGTGCCAGCACAGGGCTGGTTTATAATTCACCCCTCCACTTT.

V is TRBV15 and J is TRBJ2-2; D is uncertain. CDR3 size: 15 residues. CDR1 and CDR2 from the germline V gene are LNHNV and YYDKDF (reference sequence). V lost 6 bases to trimming and J lost 0 bases, with 11 bases between them. DNA for the CDR3: TGTGCCACCAGAAAAACCCTGTCGAACACCGGGGAGCTGTTTTTT. It yields the protein CATRKTLSNTGELFF.

CDR3 loop: CAWRKVVGETQYF. The DNA of the CDR3 is TGTGCCTGGAGGAAGGTGGTGGGGGAGACCCAGTACTTC. The chain has TRBV30 and TRBJ2-5, with D unclear. The V gene's germline CDR1 is GTSNPN and CDR2 SVGIG (reference sequence). The CDR3 is made up of 13 amino acids. Trimming removed 3 bases from V and 5 bases from J, with 13 bases in between. The variable domain in full, completed from reference TRBV30 and TRBJ2-5, reads SQTIHQWPATLVQPVGSPLSLECTVEGTSNPNLYWYRQAAGRGLQLLFYSVGIGQISSEVPQNLSASRPQDRQFILSSKKLLLSDSGFYLCAWRKVVGETQYFGPGTRLLVL.

This clonotype came up a few times. The chain recombines TRBV25-1 with TRBJ2-5; D uncertain. V gave up 3 bases and J gave up 4 bases, with 18 bases separating them. The CDR3 loop spans 16 amino acids. Germline CDR1 reads MGHDK; CDR2 reads SYGVNS. The CDR3 here is CASSDTGGRQGETQYF. CDR3 nucleotide sequence: TGTGCCAGCAGTGATACTGGCGGCAGGCAAGGAGAGACCCAGTACTTC. The full variable domain, its missing parts supplied by reference TRBV25-1 and TRBJ2-5, is EADIYQTPRYLVIGTGKKITLECSQTMGHDKMYWYQQDPGMELHLIHYSYGVNSTEKGDLSSESTVSRIRTEHFPLTLESARPSHTSQYLCASSDTGGRQGETQYFGPGTRLLVL.

This rearrangement joins TRBV20-1 to TRBJ1-4, with 10 bases fitting TRBD1. The V segment lost 3 bases and the J segment 10 bases; nucleotides outside the gene matches: 8. Germline values: CDR1 DFQATT, CDR2 SNEGSKA (reference sequence). The CDR3 totals 14 residues. For the CDR3, the DNA is TGCAGTGCTAGTATGACAGGGGGCAGGGGAAAACTGTTTTTT. Its protein is CSASMTGGRGKLFF.

This clonotype was picked up a small number of times. The chain carries TRBV7-8 and TRBJ2-7; the match to TRBD2 covers 7 bases. Unmatched junction bases numbered 7, after V lost 4 bases and J lost 1 base. Germline V gene sequence: CDR1 SGHVS, CDR2 FQNEAQ. This CDR3 contains 15 residues. The CDR3 DNA sequence: TGTGCCAGCAGCTCCACAGCGGGGTCGTCCTACGAGCAGTACTTC. This encodes CASSSTAGSSYEQYF. Together with reference TRBV7-8 and TRBJ2-7, the CDR3 gives the full variable domain: GAGVSQSPRYKVAKRGQDVALRCDPISGHVSLFWYQQALGQGPEFLTYFQNEAQLDKSGLPSDRFFAERPEGSVSTLKIQRTQQEDSAVYLCASSSTAGSSYEQYFGPGTRLTVT.

This clonotype has just a few counts. The rearrangement uses TRBV15 and TRBJ2-1; 9 nucleotides align to TRBD2. The V segment lost 3 bases and the J segment 12 bases; nucleotides outside the gene matches: 9. CDR1 and CDR2 from the germline V gene are LNHNV and YYDKDF (reference sequence). The CDR3 covers 14 residues. The CDR3 loop reads CATSRDTSGRAQFF. The CDR3 DNA follows: TGTGCCACCAGCAGGGATACTAGCGGGCGAGCGCAGTTCTTC.

This clonotype was seen a handful of times. The chain recombines TRBV5-1 with TRBJ2-7, with D perhaps being TRBD1 or TRBD2 (5 bases each). This CDR3 is built from 16 residues. Germline loops: CDR1 SGHRS, CDR2 YFSETQ. Trimming shortened V by 5 bases and J by 1 base, and 19 bases separated the two germline ends. DNA for the CDR3: TGCGCCAGCAGTCCCCAGGGAGCGTTAAATTCCTACGAGCAGTACTTC. This encodes CASSPQGALNSYEQYF.

This clonotype has only a few counts. The J gene is TRBJ1-3, the V gene TRBV12-3 or TRBV12-4; TRBD1 is a possible D gene (5 bases). The CDR3 totals 15 residues. V was clipped by 3 bases and J by 0 bases, with 9 bases between them. The CDR3 sequence: CASSFGGNSGNTIYF. The DNA for the CDR3 is TGTGCCAGCAGTTTTGGGGGAAACTCTGGAAACACCATATATTTT.

This clonotype occurred a few times. The rearrangement uses TRBV29-1 and TRBJ1-1, with no clear D. The CDR3 spans 13 residues. With 4 bases removed from V and 4 bases from J, the gap between germline ends came to 13 bases. Germline-derived CDR1 and CDR2 are SQVTM and ANQGSEA. CDR3 loop: CSVAPMRVTEAFF. Here the CDR3 DNA reads TGCAGCGTTGCTCCTATGCGGGTCACTGAAGCTTTCTTT.

The V and J genes are TRBV4-2 and TRBJ2-2; D is possibly TRBD2 (6 bases). Trimming removed 1 base from V and 4 bases from J, with 10 bases in between. The germline V gene has CDR1 LGHNA and CDR2 YNFKEQ. CDR3 length: 15 amino acids. The CDR3 protein is CASSQVGLTTGELFF. The CDR3 region has the DNA TGTGCCAGCAGCCAAGTGGGACTTACCACCGGGGAGCTGTTTTTT.

This clonotype has a handful of counts. The J gene is TRBJ2-3, the V gene TRBV11-2; a possible D gene is TRBD2 (6 bases). CDR3 length equals 15 residues. Trimming cost V 5 bases and J 1 base, with 13 bases left between them. CDR1 and CDR2 from the germline V gene are SGHAT and FQNNGV. Here the CDR3 DNA reads TGTGCCAGCAGCAGGGCGGAGGGTCGCACAGATACGCAGTATTTT. Protein: CASSRAEGRTDTQYF.

This clonotype was found many times. V and J are TRBV5-6 and TRBJ2-3, with no clear D. There are 14 residues in the CDR3. V was trimmed by 3 bases and J by 2 bases, leaving 10 bases between them. The germline V gene encodes CDR1 SGHDT and CDR2 YYEEEE. CDR3 nucleotide sequence: TGTGCCAGCAGCTCCACCACACTCACAGATACGCAGTATTTT. Translated, it gives CASSSTTLTDTQYF.

This clonotype was detected ten times or more. CDR3 sequence reads: CASSQDRGPVGLFF. The CDR3 DNA sequence: TGTGCCAGCAGCCAAGATCGGGGTCCGGTAGGGCTGTTTTTT. The chain recombines TRBV4-2 with TRBJ2-2, with a possible D match to TRBD2 (5 bases). The V end was cut by 0 bases, the J end by 13 bases, with 15 bases between. The CDR3 runs 14 residues. CDR1 is LGHNA and CDR2 is YNFKEQ in the germline V gene.

The rearrangement joins TRBV18 to TRBJ2-7; maybe TRBD2 (5 bases). This CDR3 spans 14 amino acids. The V end lost 3 bases, the J end lost 0 bases, and 9 bases lay between the germline ends. Germline V gene lookup returns CDR1 KGHSH and CDR2 LQKENI. The CDR3 here is CASSPRRSSYEQYF. CDR3 nucleotide sequence: TGTGCCAGCTCACCTAGGAGGAGCTCCTACGAGCAGTACTTC.

V usage is TRBV11-2 and J usage is TRBJ1-6; no clear D. This CDR3 is 13 amino acids long. V lost 5 bases, J lost 9 bases, and 11 bases lay in between. Germline-derived CDR1 and CDR2 are SGHAT and FQNNGV. CDR3 loop: CASSPQALSPLHF. The CDR3 DNA is TGTGCCAGCAGCCCCCAGGCCCTTTCACCCCTCCACTTT.

In this sample, this clonotype turned up a few times. The V call is TRBV19, the J call TRBJ1-2; a weak D match, TRBD1 (5 bases). The germline V gene encodes CDR1 LNHDA and CDR2 SQIVND (reference sequence). Deletions cut 6 bases from V and 6 bases from J, with 8 bases between. There are 11 residues in the CDR3. The CDR3 sequence is CASRAGNGYTF. For the CDR3, the DNA is TGTGCCAGTAGAGCAGGGAATGGCTACACCTTC.

The chain employs TRBV3-1 and TRBJ2-3; D call uncertain. CDR3 length: 12 residues. Trimming left V 1 base short and J 7 bases short, with 6 bases between. Germline lookup yields CDR1 LGHDT and CDR2 YNNKEL (reference sequence). CDR3 region: CASSQAANTQYF. The CDR3 DNA is TGTGCCAGCAGCCAAGCGGCAAATACGCAGTATTTT.

The chain uses TRBV15 and TRBJ2-5, with 9 bases fitting TRBD1. CDR1 and CDR2 (germline): LNHNV, YYDKDF (reference sequence). V was clipped by 3 bases and J by 5 bases; unmatched bases: 10. The CDR3 is 16 amino acids. In nucleotides, the CDR3 is TGTGCCACCAGCAGTCCCCGGGACAGGGCAGGGGAGACCCAGTACTTC. Amino acids: CATSSPRDRAGETQYF. The whole variable domain, remainder taken from reference TRBV15 and TRBJ2-5, is DAMVIQNPRYQVTQFGKPVTLSCSQTLNHNVMYWYQQKSSQAPKLLFHYYDKDFNNEADTPDNFQSRRPNTSFCFLDIRSPGLGDTAMYLCATSSPRDRAGETQYFGPGTRLLVL.

The CDR3 spells CASSRQFANTGELFF. CDR3 DNA sequence: TGTGCCAGCAGTAGACAGTTCGCGAACACCGGGGAGCTGTTTTTT. This chain uses TRBV6-1 with TRBJ2-2; D is possibly TRBD1 (5 bases). Germline values: CDR1 MNHNS, CDR2 SASEGT. The length of the CDR3 is 15 residues. V was pared by 5 bases and J by 0 bases, with 10 bases between.

The chain has TRBV15 and TRBJ1-5; no clear D gene. Germline V gene sequence: CDR1 LNHNV, CDR2 YYDKDF (reference sequence). This CDR3 spans 12 amino acids. Trimming pared 3 bases from V and 7 bases from J, leaving 7 bases between. CDR3 bases: TGTGCCACCAGCAGCAATCAGCAGCCCCAGCATTTT. Its translation is CATSSNQQPQHF.

A few counts support this clonotype. The rearrangement joins TRBV7-8 to TRBJ1-6; D possibly corresponds to TRBD1 (5 bases). With 3 bases removed from V and 8 bases from J, the gap between germline ends came to 11 bases. The CDR3 contains 14 residues. The germline V gene encodes CDR1 SGHVS and CDR2 FQNEAQ. The CDR3 region has the DNA TGTGCCAGCAGCTTGGAGTCAGGGCATTCACCCCTCCACTTT. This translates into CASSLESGHSPLHF.

The J gene is TRBJ2-3, the V gene TRBV9; 9 bases are shared with TRBD1. Germline CDR1 and CDR2: SGDLS and YYNGEE. The CDR3 covers 15 residues. V shed 4 bases and J 4 bases; nucleotides not matched to a gene: 7. CDR3 sequence (DNA): TGTGCCAGCAGCTCCACAGGGGGCGCGGCAGATACGCAGTATTTT. Amino acids: CASSSTGGAADTQYF.

The V and J genes are TRBV20-1 and TRBJ2-5, with 11 nucleotides matching TRBD2. The ends lost 6 bases at V and 3 bases at J; junction bases unmatched: 12. The CDR3 covers 16 residues. From germline, CDR1 is DFQATT and CDR2 SNEGSKA (reference sequence). The CDR3 loop is CSANPAVAGGEETQYF. The CDR3 region has the DNA TGCAGTGCCAATCCAGCGGTAGCGGGAGGGGAAGAGACCCAGTACTTC.

This chain joins TRBV9 and TRBJ1-2, with 7 bases matching TRBD1. From germline, CDR1 is SGDLS and CDR2 YYNGEE. The CDR3 is made up of 16 amino acids. J was trimmed by 4 bases and V by 0 bases; bases with no gene match: 9. CDR3 protein: CASSVAGGGQGYGYTF. In nucleotides, the CDR3 is TGTGCCAGCAGCGTAGCAGGAGGGGGCCAGGGCTATGGCTACACCTTC.